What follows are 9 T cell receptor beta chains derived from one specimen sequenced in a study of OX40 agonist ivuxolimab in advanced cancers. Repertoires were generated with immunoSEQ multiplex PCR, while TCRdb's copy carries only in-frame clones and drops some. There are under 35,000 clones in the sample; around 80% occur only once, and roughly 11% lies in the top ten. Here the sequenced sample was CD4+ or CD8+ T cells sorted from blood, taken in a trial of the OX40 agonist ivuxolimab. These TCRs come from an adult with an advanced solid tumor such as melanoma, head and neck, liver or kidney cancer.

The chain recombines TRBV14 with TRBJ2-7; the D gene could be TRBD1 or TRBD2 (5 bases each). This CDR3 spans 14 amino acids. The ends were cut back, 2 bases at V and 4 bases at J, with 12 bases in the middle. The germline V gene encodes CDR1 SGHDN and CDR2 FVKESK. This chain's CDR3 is CASSQRGRVYEQYF. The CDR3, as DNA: TGTGCCAGCAGCCAACGGGGCAGGGTGTACGAGCAGTACTTC.

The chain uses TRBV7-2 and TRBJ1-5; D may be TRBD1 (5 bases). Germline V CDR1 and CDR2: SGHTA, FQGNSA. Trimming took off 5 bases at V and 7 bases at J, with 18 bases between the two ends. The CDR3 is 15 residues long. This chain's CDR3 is CASSRVAQGDQPQHF. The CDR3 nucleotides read TGTGCCAGCAGCCGCGTAGCGCAAGGGGACCAGCCCCAGCATTTT.

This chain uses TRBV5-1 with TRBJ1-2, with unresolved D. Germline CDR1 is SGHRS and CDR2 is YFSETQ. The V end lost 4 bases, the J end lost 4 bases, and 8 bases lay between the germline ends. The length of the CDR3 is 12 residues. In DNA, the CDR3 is TGCGCCAGCAGCACCGGTATCTATGGCTACACCTTC. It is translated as CASSTGIYGYTF.

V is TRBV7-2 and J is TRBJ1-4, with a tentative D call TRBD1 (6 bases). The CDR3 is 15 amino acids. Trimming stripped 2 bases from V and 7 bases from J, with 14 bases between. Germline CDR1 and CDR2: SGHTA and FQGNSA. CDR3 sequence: CASSLISGVGEKLFF. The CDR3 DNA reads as TGTGCCAGCAGCTTAATTTCAGGGGTGGGTGAAAAACTGTTTTTT. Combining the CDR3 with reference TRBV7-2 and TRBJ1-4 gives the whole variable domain GAGVSQSPSNKVTEKGKDVELRCDPISGHTALYWYRQSLGQGLEFLIYFQGNSAPDKSGLPSDRFSAERTGGSVSTLTIQRTQQEDSAVYLCASSLISGVGEKLFFGSGTQLSVL.

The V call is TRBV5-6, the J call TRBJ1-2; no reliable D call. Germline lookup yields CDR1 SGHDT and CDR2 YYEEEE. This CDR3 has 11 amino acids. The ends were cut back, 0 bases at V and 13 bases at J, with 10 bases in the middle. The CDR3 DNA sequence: TGTGCCAGCAGCTTGGGTTCGGGTGCCACCTTC. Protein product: CASSLGSGATF. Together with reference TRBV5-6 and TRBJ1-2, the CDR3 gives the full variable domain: DAGVTQSPTHLIKTRGQQVTLRCSPKSGHDTVSWYQQALGQGPQFIFQYYEEEERQRGNFPDRFSGHQFPNYSSELNVNALLLGDSALYLCASSLGSGATFGSGTRLTVV.

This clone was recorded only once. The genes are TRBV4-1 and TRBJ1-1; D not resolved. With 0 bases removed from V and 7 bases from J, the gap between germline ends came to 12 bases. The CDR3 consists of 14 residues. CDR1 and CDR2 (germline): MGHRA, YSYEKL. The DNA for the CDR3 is TGCGCCAGCAGCCAAGAGGGAGGAGTCCTTGAAGCTTTCTTT. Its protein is CASSQEGGVLEAFF.

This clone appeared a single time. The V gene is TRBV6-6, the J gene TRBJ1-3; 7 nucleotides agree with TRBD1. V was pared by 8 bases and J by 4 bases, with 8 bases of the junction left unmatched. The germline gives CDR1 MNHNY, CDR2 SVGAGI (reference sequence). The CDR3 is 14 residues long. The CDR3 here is CASSKGTAGNTIYF. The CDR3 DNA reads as TGTGCCAGCTCTAAAGGGACAGCAGGAAACACCATATATTTT.

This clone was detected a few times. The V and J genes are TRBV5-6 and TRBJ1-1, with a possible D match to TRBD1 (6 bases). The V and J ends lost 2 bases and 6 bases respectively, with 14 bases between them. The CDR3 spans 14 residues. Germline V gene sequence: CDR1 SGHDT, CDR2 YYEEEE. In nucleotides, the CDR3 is TGTGCCAGCAGCTTAGTCAGGGGTATCGCTGAAGCTTTCTTT. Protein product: CASSLVRGIAEAFF. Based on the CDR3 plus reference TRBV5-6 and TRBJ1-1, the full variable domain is DAGVTQSPTHLIKTRGQQVTLRCSPKSGHDTVSWYQQALGQGPQFIFQYYEEEERQRGNFPDRFSGHQFPNYSSELNVNALLLGDSALYLCASSLVRGIAEAFFGQGTRLTVV.

This chain's CDR3 is CAWSTDRVEKLFF. CDR3 sequence (DNA): TGTGCCTGGTCGACGGACAGGGTTGAAAAACTGTTTTTT. This rearrangement joins TRBV30 to TRBJ1-4; 8 positions match TRBD1. V trimming: 5 bases; J trimming: 7 bases; junction bases outside the gene matches: 6. The CDR3 spans 13 residues. Germline CDR1 GTSNPN, CDR2 SVGIG (reference sequence).